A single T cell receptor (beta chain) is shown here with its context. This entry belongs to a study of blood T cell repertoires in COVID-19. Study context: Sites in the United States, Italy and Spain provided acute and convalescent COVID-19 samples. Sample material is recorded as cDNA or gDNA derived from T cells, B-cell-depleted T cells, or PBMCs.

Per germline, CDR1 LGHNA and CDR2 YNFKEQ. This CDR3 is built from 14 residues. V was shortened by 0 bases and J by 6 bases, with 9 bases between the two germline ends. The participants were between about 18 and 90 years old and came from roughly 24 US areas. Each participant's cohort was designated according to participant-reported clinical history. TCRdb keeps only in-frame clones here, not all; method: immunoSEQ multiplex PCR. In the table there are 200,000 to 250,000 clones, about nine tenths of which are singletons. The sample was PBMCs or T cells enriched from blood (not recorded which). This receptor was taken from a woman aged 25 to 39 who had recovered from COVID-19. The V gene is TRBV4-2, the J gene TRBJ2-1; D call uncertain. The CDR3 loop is CASSQDPGPNEQFF. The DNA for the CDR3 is TGTGCCAGCAGCCAAGATCCCGGTCCCAATGAGCAGTTCTTC.